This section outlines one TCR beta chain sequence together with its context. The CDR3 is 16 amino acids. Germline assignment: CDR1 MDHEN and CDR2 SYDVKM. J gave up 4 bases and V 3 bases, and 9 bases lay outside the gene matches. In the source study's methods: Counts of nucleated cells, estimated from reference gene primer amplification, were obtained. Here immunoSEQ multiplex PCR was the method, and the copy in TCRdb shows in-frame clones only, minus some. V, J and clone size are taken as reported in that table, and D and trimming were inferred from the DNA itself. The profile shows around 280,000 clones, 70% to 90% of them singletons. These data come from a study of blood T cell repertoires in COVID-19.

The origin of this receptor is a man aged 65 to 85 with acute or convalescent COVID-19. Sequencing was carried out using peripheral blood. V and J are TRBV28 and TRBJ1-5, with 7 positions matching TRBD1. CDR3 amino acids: CASSFGLQGENQPQHF. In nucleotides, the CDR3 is TGTGCCAGCAGTTTTGGCCTCCAGGGGGAAAATCAGCCCCAGCATTTT.